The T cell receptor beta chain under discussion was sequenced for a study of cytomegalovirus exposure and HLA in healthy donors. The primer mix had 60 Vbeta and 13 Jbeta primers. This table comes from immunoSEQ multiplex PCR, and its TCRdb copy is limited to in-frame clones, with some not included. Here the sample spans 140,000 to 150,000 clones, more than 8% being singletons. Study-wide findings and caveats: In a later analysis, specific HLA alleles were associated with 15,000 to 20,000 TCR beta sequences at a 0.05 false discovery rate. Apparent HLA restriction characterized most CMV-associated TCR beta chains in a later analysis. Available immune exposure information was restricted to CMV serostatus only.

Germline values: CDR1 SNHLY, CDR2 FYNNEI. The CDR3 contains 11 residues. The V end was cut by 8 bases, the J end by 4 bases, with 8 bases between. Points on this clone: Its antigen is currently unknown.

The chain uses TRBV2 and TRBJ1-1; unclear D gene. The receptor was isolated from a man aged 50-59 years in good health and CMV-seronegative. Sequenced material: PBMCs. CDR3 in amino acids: CASGEGTEAFF. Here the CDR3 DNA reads TGTGCCAGCGGCGAGGGCACTGAAGCTTTCTTT.